The text below deals with one TCR beta chain. Its antigen remains unidentified. These data are taken from a study of siplizumab effects on memory and regulatory T cells. Points from the study as a whole: Unstimulated subsets accounted for the mapping of only a minor share of the clones that were alloreactive. Researchers could not give a naive or memory phenotype to roughly 75-96% of proliferating CD4+ or CD8+ clones.

Assay: immunoSEQ multiplex PCR; the TCRdb copy retains only in-frame clones and omits some. The profile shows about 110,000 clones, approximately 90% of them singletons. Germline-derived CDR1 and CDR2 are SGHVS and FQNEAQ. V lost 3 bases and J lost 2, with 16 bases in between. The CDR3 runs 16 residues. Sample: Tregs sorted from blood. This chain links TRBV7-8 with TRBJ2-5; D uncertain. The TCR sequence derives from a human donor in good health. This chain's CDR3 is CASSLQPGPRQETQYF. The CDR3 DNA reads TGTGCCAGCAGCTTGCAACCCGGTCCCAGGCAAGAGACCCAGTACTTC. Based on the CDR3 plus reference TRBV7-8 and TRBJ2-5, the full variable domain is GAGVSQSPRYKVAKRGQDVALRCDPISGHVSLFWYQQALGQGPEFLTYFQNEAQLDKSGLPSDRFFAERPEGSVSTLKIQRTQQEDSAVYLCASSLQPGPRQETQYFGPGTRLLVL.